The rows below give T cell receptor beta chains drawn from one sample of a study of cytomegalovirus exposure and HLA in healthy donors. Using immunoSEQ multiplex PCR, the repertoire was profiled, and TCRdb retains in-frame clones only, with some absent. Of some 150,000 clones in the sample, around four fifths are singletons; the top ten hold 2.5% to 4%. Sample: PBMCs. These receptors were collected from a female donor in good health and CMV-seronegative. CDR3s include the opening cysteine and the closing phenylalanine or tryptophan. The D gene is left open where the match is weak. The listing skips clone size in some rows; elsewhere it reads once, few, many or a size class.

clone_size j_call d_call v_call cdr3_aa cdr3_nt
NA TRBJ2-7 NA TRBV14 CASSQVTMGHHFYEQYF TGTGCCAGCAGCCAAGTCACAATGGGACACCACTTCTACGAGCAGTACTTC
NA TRBJ1-2 NA TRBV6-5 CATYSTGTYYGYTF TGTGCCACTTACTCCACCGGGACATACTATGGCTACACCTTC
NA TRBJ1-2 NA TRBV7-2 CASSSPPAGKNGYTF TGTGCCAGCAGCTCACCCCCGGCAGGGAAGAATGGCTACACCTTC
NA TRBJ1-3 NA TRBV5-5 CASSLGGAGNTIYF TGTGCCAGCAGCTTGGGGGGCGCTGGAAACACCATATATTTT
once TRBJ2-1 TRBD1 TRBV10-1 CASSSGQGTYNEQFF TGCGCCAGCAGTTCGGGACAGGGAACCTACAATGAGCAGTTCTTC
NA TRBJ2-7 TRBD2 TRBV19 CASSMAGEAYEQYF TGTGCCAGTAGTATGGCGGGGGAAGCCTACGAGCAGTACTTC
NA TRBJ2-6 NA TRBV7-2 CASSLDQASGANVLTF TGCGCCAGCAGCTTAGATCAGGCCTCTGGGGCCAACGTCCTGACTTTC
NA TRBJ2-7 TRBD1 TRBV27 CASSLSRQGLHEQYF TGTGCCAGCAGTTTAAGTCGACAGGGTTTACACGAGCAGTACTTC
few TRBJ2-7 TRBD2 TRBV9 CASSEGGLAGIYEQYF TGTGCCAGCAGCGAGGGGGGACTAGCGGGAATATACGAGCAGTACTTC
NA TRBJ2-7 TRBD2 TRBV7-2 CASSLGSGGGYEQYF TGTGCCAGCAGCTTGGGTAGCGGGGGAGGCTACGAGCAGTACTTC
NA TRBJ2-3 TRBD2 TRBV25-1 CASSVGGADTQYF TGTGCCAGCAGTGTTGGGGGGGCAGATACGCAGTATTTT
few TRBJ1-5 NA TRBV28 CASSFGQRNQPQHF TGTGCCAGCAGTTTTGGACAGCGCAATCAGCCCCAGCATTTT
NA TRBJ2-2 TRBD1 TRBV29-1 CSVNRGSTGELFF TGCAGCGTTAACAGGGGTAGCACCGGGGAGCTGTTTTTT
NA TRBJ2-7 NA TRBV25-1 CASSGSPSAYEQYF TGTGCCAGCAGTGGGTCCCCCAGCGCCTACGAGCAGTACTTC
NA TRBJ2-3 TRBD1 TRBV9 CASSGPGQGTDTQYF TGTGCCAGCAGCGGACCGGGACAGGGCACAGATACGCAGTATTTT
NA TRBJ2-3 TRBD2 TRBV13 CASSLDLGPGLAGSGATDTQYF TGTGCCAGCAGCTTAGATTTGGGGCCGGGACTAGCGGGGTCCGGGGCCACAGATACGCAGTATTTT
NA TRBJ2-7 TRBD2 TRBV10-3 CAIRGGLAGGYEQYF TGTGCCATCCGGGGGGGACTAGCGGGAGGCTACGAGCAGTACTTC
NA TRBJ2-7 NA TRBV6-5 CASSYSAPPTSYEQYF TGTGCCAGCAGTTACTCGGCGCCACCGACATCCTACGAGCAGTACTTC
NA TRBJ1-2 TRBD1 TRBV6-5 CASSTDVTGNYGYTF TGTGCCAGCAGTACAGACGTGACAGGGAACTATGGCTACACCTTC
NA TRBJ2-3 TRBD2 TRBV5-1 CASSLSPGLAADTQYF TGCGCCAGCAGCTTATCCCCCGGACTAGCGGCAGATACGCAGTATTTT
once TRBJ2-2 TRBD2 TRBV4-2 CASSHPGLAGELFF TGTGCCAGCAGCCATCCCGGACTAGCCGGGGAGCTGTTTTTT
NA TRBJ1-2 NA TRBV28 CASSLAGVVFYGYTF TGTGCCAGCAGTTTGGCAGGGGTCGTTTTCTATGGCTACACCTTC
NA TRBJ2-7 NA TRBV14 CASSQNRHYEQYF TGTGCCAGCAGCCAAAACAGGCACTACGAGCAGTACTTC
NA TRBJ2-1 TRBD2 TRBV11-3 CASSLAGGPYEQFF TGTGCCAGCAGCTTGGCGGGAGGGCCATATGAGCAGTTCTTC
once TRBJ2-1 NA TRBV4-2 CASRDSAYNEQFF TGTGCCTCCCGGGACTCCGCCTACAATGAGCAGTTCTTC
NA TRBJ1-5 NA TRBV19 CASTLGGNSNQPQHF TGTGCCAGTACCCTCGGGGGGAATAGCAATCAGCCCCAGCATTTT
NA TRBJ1-1 NA TRBV10-3 CAISEGPDGGKITEAFF TGTGCCATCAGTGAGGGCCCTGATGGAGGGAAGATCACTGAAGCTTTCTTT
NA TRBJ1-3 TRBD1 TRBV7-6 CASSSGTVLGNTIYF TGTGCCAGCAGCTCGGGGACAGTTTTAGGAAACACCATATATTTT
NA TRBJ2-7 NA TRBV4-2 CASSPGLSHTYEQYF TGTGCCAGCAGCCCAGGACTATCACATACCTACGAGCAGTACTTC
NA TRBJ2-7 TRBD1 TRBV2 CASSEASGQVLYEQYF TGTGCCAGCAGTGAAGCCTCGGGACAGGTCCTTTACGAGCAGTACTTC
NA TRBJ2-3 TRBD1 TRBV18 CASSSGTGVTDTQYF TGTGCCAGCTCTTCCGGGACAGGGGTCACAGATACGCAGTATTTT
NA TRBJ2-2 NA TRBV6-1 CASSETRTGELFF TGTGCCAGCAGTGAAACGAGGACCGGGGAGCTGTTTTTT
few TRBJ1-1 TRBD1 TRBV19 CASSGQGEAVKAFF TGTGCCAGTAGCGGACAGGGCGAAGCCGTTAAAGCTTTCTTT
NA TRBJ1-1 NA TRBV30 CAWRSTGRNTEAFF TGTGCCTGGAGGTCCACAGGGAGGAACACTGAAGCTTTCTTT
NA TRBJ1-1 NA TRBV10-3 CAISEGGFKTNTEAFF TGTGCCATCAGTGAGGGGGGGTTCAAAACGAACACTGAAGCTTTCTTT
NA TRBJ1-1 TRBD1 TRBV5-1 CASSAGDSQAFF TGCGCCAGCAGCGCCGGGGACAGTCAAGCTTTCTTT
NA TRBJ1-2 TRBD1 TRBV29-1 CSSGTGTYGYTF TGCAGCTCAGGGACAGGGACCTATGGCTACACCTTC
NA TRBJ1-4 NA TRBV30 CAWFSGRVNEKLFF TGTGCCTGGTTCTCGGGCAGGGTTAATGAAAAACTGTTTTTT
NA TRBJ1-4 TRBD1 TRBV4-1 CASSQPSRGLNEKLFF TGCGCCAGCAGCCAACCCTCGAGGGGGCTAAATGAAAAACTGTTTTTT